One and the same sample provided the 3 T cell receptor beta chains below, sequenced in a study of T cell repertoires in cytomegalovirus infection. TCRdb ran MiXCR on the reads and lists one entry per CDR3 protein. The profile covers about 190,000 distinct CDR3 sequences, with 8% to 10% appearing a single time and about 4.2% taken by the ten largest. Sequenced input: PBMCs. The receptor source for this set is a human donor in good health (CMV status not recorded). Some clones in this sample may be carry-over from other donors' samples.

For this clonotype: The junction departs from germline at one end; a sequencing error may be responsible. The gene calls are TRBV28 and TRBJ1-1, with D hard to call. This CDR3 contains 13 residues. The germline V gene encodes CDR1 MDHEN and CDR2 SYDVKM. The CDR3 here is CASSMPRNAEAFF. The CDR3 coding sequence is TGTGCCAGCAGCATGCCCCGGAACGCTGAAGCTTTCTTT.

The genes are TRBV10-1 and TRBJ1-5; no clear D gene. V was pared by 10 bases and J by 4 bases, with 23 bases between. The CDR3 runs 16 residues. Germline V gene sequence: CDR1 WNHNN, CDR2 SYGVQD (reference sequence). CDR3 in amino acids: CAIGREDGRGNQPQHF. CDR3 DNA: TGCGCCATAGGGAGGGAGGACGGACGAGGTAATCAGCCCCAGCATTTT.

In its sample, this clonotype was seen many times. The V gene is TRBV19, the J gene TRBJ1-1, with D unclear. V lost 1 base, J lost 4 bases, and 13 bases lay in between. The length of the CDR3 is 15 residues. Germline V CDR1 and CDR2: LNHDA, SQIVND (reference sequence). CDR3 sequence (DNA): TGTGCCAGTAGTATAGCTTCCTCACGGGTCACTGAAGCTTTCTTT. The encoded protein is CASSIASSRVTEAFF.